Following are 5 T cell receptor beta chains from one sample sequenced in a study of cytomegalovirus exposure and HLA in healthy donors. Researchers ran the PCR with 60 Vbeta and 13 Jbeta primers. Clones were sequenced by immunoSEQ multiplex PCR, and TCRdb holds only the in-frame ones, with some missing. This sample carries roughly 130,000 clones, 65% to 85% of them seen once, and the ten largest clones take approximately 1%. Sample: PBMCs. The receptors were gathered from a young man in good health and CMV-seronegative.

Remarks on this clone: Sequence at one end of the junction differs from germline and may be a read error. The V gene is TRBV6-6, the J gene TRBJ2-3; D not certain. The CDR3 is made up of 14 amino acids. Germline V gene lookup returns CDR1 MNHNY and CDR2 SVGAGI (reference sequence). The CDR3 protein is CASSYNSRTDAQYF. The CDR3 DNA is TGTGCCAGCAGTTACAATTCCCGCACAGATGCGCAGTATTTT.

A word on this clone: At one end the junction does not follow the germline gene, possibly because of a read error. This sequence joins TRBV7-9 and TRBJ2-7; TRBD1 aligns across 10 bases. Germline V lookup: CDR1 SEHNR, CDR2 FQNEAQ (reference sequence). The CDR3 is 15 residues long. CDR3 sequence reads: CSSRLTGTGAYEQYF. CDR3 bases: TGTTCCAGCAGGCTGACCGGGACAGGGGCCTACGAGCAGTACTTC.

This clone was observed once. CDR3 nucleotides: TGTGCCAGCGGGAGGGCGGCTGGTGGCTACACCTTC. Residues: CASGRAAGGYTF. This sequence joins TRBV27 and TRBJ1-2; D not resolved. CDR3 length equals 12 residues. Germline V lookup: CDR1 MNHEY, CDR2 SMNVEV (reference sequence). V lost 8 bases to trimming and J lost 7 bases, with 14 bases between them.

The chain employs TRBV5-1 and TRBJ1-2, with 7 positions matching TRBD1. There are 12 residues in the CDR3. V lost 4 bases, J lost 13 bases, and 10 bases stayed unmatched. Germline values: CDR1 SGHRS, CDR2 YFSETQ. The CDR3 protein is CASSGDRVGGTF. The CDR3 DNA reads as TGCGCCAGCAGCGGCGACAGGGTTGGTGGCACCTTC.

This chain joins TRBV5-1 and TRBJ1-1; D is undetermined. The germline CDR1 and CDR2 sequences are SGHRS and YFSETQ. Between the trimmed V and J ends, which lost 3 bases and 6 bases, there was a span of 12 bases. The CDR3 sequence is 13 residues long. CDR3 DNA: TGCGCCAGCAGCTCCCCCGGGAGGCCTGAAGCTTTCTTT. It translates to CASSSPGRPEAFF.